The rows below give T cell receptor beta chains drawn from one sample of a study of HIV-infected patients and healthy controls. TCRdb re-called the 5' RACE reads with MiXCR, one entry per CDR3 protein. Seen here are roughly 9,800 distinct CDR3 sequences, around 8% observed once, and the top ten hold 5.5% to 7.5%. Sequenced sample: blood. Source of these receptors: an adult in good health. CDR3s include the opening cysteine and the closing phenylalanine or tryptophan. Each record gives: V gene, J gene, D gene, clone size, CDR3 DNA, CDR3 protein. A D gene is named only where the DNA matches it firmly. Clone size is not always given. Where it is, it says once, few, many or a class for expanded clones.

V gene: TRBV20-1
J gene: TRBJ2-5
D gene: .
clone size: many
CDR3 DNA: TGCAGTGCTAGAGTATCTTTGGTACTGGAGACCCAGTACTTC
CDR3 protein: CSARVSLVLETQYF

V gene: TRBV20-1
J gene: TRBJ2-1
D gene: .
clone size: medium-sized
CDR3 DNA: TGCAGTGCTAGAGTGGCTACACTGAGCTCCTACAATGAGCAGTTCTTC
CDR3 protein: CSARVATLSSYNEQFF

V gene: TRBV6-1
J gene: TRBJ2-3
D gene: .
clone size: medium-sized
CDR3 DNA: TGTGCCAGCATTAAGGGGGTCGGAGATACGCAGTATTTT
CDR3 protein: CASIKGVGDTQYF

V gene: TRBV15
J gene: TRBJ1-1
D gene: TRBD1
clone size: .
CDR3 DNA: TGTGCCACCAGCAGCAATTACCGGACAGGGGAAGCTTTCTTT
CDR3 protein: CATSSNYRTGEAFF

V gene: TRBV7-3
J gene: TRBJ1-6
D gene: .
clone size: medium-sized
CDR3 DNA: TGTGCCAGCAACAATGGTGGGGAATCACCCCTCCACTTT
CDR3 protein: CASNNGGESPLHF

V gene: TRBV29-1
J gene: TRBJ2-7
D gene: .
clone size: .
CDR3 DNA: TGCAGCGTCGAGACTGCAGACTACGAGCAGTACTTC
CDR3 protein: CSVETADYEQYF

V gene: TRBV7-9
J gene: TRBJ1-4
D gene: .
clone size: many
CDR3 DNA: TGTGCCAGCAGCGGGACAATCGTCCGTGAAAAACTGTTTTTT
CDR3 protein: CASSGTIVREKLFF

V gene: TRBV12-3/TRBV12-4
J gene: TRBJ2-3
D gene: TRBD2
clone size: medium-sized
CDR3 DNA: TGTGCCAGCAGTTGGGGGACTAGTCTCTCGGTTGAAGGGGATACGCAGTATTTT
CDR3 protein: CASSWGTSLSVEGDTQYF

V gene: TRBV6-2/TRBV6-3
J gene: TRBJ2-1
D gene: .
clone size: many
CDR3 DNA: TGTGCCATCAGCGGCTACAATGAGCAGTTCTTC
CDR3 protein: CAISGYNEQFF

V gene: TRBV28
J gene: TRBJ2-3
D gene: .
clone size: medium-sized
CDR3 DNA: TGTGCCAGCAGGGAAACAGGGAGCGCAGATACGCAGTATTTT
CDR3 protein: CASRETGSADTQYF

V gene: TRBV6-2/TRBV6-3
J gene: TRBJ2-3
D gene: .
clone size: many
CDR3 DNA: TGTGCCAGCAGTTACGGGGGCATGGGATCTAGCACAGATACGCAGTATTTT
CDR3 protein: CASSYGGMGSSTDTQYF

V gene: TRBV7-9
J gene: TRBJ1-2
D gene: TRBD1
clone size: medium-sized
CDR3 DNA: TGTGCCAGCAGATGGACAGGGCTCCTCTATGGCTACACCTTC
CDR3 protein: CASRWTGLLYGYTF

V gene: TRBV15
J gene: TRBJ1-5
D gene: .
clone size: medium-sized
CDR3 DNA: TGTGCCACCAGAAACAGGGACCAGCCCCAGCATTTT
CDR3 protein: CATRNRDQPQHF

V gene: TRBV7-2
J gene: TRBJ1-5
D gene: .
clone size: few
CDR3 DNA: TGTGCCAGCAGCCCCCTGTATGGCCAGCCCCAGCATTTT
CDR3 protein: CASSPLYGQPQHF

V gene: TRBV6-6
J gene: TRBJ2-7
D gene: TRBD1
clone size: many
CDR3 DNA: TGTGCCAGCAGTTATTTTACAGGGGGCGACGAGCAGTACTTC
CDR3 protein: CASSYFTGGDEQYF

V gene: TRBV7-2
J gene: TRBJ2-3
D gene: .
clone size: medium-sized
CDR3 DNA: TGTGCCAGCAGCTCCGGGACTTATATCAGCACAGATACGCAGTATTTT
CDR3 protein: CASSSGTYISTDTQYF

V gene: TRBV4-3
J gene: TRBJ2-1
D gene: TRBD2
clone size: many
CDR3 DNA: TGCGCCAGCAGCCAGGTTCTCCTAGCGGGTGAGCAGTTCTTC
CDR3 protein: CASSQVLLAGEQFF

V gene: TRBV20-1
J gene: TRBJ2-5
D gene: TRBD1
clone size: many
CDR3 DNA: TGCAGTGCTAGAGATACCGGGACAGGGGGCGGGGAGACCCAGTACTTC
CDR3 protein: CSARDTGTGGGETQYF

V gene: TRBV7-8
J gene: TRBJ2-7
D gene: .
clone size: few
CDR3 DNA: TGTGCCAGCAGCTCAAGCGCCTCGGGACTCGGAGTGTACGAGCAGTACTTC
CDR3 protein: CASSSSASGLGVYEQYF

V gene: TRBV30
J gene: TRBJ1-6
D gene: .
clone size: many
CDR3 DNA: TGTGCCTGGAGTGTGAGTTATTCCCGGGACTCACCCCTCCACTTT
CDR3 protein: CAWSVSYSRDSPLHF

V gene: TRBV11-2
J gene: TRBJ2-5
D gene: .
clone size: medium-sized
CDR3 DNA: TGTGCCAGCAGCCAAACGCCTTCCATTTCGGGAGTCGGGGAGACCCAGTACTTC
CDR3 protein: CASSQTPSISGVGETQYF

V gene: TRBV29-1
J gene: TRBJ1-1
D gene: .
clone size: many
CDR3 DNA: TGCAGCGTACTAACCGGGACAGAAGCTTTCTTT
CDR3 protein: CSVLTGTEAFF

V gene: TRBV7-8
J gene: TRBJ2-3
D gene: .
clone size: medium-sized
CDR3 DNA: TGTGCCAGCAGCCTGGACTATTCAGATACGCAGTATTTT
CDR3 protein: CASSLDYSDTQYF

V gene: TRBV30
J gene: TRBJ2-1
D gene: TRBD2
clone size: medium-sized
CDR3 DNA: TGTGCCTGGACCCTGGGCGGGGGGGCCTGGAATGAGCAGTTCTTC
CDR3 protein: CAWTLGGGAWNEQFF

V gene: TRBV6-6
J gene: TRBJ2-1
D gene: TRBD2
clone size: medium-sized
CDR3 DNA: TGTGCCAGCAGTTACTCGACGGGGAGGGGAGGGAGAGATGAGCAGTTCTTC
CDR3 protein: CASSYSTGRGGRDEQFF

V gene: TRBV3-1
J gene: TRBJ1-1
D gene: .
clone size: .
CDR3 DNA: TGTGCCAGCAGCCCGGACCCGCGGGACACTGAAGCTTTCTTT
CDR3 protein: CASSPDPRDTEAFF

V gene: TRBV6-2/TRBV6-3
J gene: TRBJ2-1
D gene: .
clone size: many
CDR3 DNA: TGTGCCAGCAGCCCCCACATCGCCCCCTACAATGAGCAGTTCTTC
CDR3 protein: CASSPHIAPYNEQFF

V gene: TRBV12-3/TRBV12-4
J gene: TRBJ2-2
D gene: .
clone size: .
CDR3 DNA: TGTGCCAGCAAGTGGGGATACACCGGGGAGCTGTTTTTT
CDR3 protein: CASKWGYTGELFF

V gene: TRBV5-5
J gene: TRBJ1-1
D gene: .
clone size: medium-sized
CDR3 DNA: TGTGCCAGCAGCTTGTTCACTGAAGCTTTCTTT
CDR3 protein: CASSLFTEAFF

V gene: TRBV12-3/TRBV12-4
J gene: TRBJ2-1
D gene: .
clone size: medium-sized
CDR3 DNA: TGTGCCAGCACTTCCACGACGCGGGGCAGGGGGAGGACTGAGCAGTTCTTC
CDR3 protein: CASTSTTRGRGRTEQFF

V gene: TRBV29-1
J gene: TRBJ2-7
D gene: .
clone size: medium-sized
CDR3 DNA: TGCAGCGTTGTAGAATCCGCCTACGAGCAGTACTTC
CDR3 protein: CSVVESAYEQYF

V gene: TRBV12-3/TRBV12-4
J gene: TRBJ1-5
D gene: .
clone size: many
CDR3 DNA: TGTGCCAGCAGTTTTGAGACAAATAGCAATCAGCCCCAGCATTTT
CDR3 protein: CASSFETNSNQPQHF

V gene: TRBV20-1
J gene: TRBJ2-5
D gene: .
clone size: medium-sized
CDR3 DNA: TGCAGTGCTAGAGGGGACGGGAGAGGTTTCGGGGAGACCCAGTACTTC
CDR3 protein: CSARGDGRGFGETQYF

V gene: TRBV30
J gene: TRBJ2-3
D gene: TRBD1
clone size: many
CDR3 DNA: TGTGCCTGGAGCAACCGGGACAGGGTACGAGATACGCAGTATTTT
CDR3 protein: CAWSNRDRVRDTQYF

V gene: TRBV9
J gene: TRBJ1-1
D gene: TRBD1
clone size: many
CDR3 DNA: TGTGCCAGCAGTACAGGGGTTCTTACTGAAGCTTTCTTT
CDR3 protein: CASSTGVLTEAFF

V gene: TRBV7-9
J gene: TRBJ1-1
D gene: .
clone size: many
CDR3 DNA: TGTGCCAGCAGCTTTCAGGGCGGCACTGAAGCTTTCTTT
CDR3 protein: CASSFQGGTEAFF

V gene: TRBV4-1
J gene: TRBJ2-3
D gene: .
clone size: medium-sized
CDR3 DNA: TGCGCCAGCAGCTCCCCAAGGAGAGGATACGCAGATACGCAGTATTTT
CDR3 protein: CASSSPRRGYADTQYF